These T cell receptor beta chains were read from a single sample in a study of graft-versus-host responses after intestinal transplantation. The assay was immunoSEQ multiplex PCR, and TCRdb's table has in-frame clones only and misses some. The table shows about 690 clones, with roughly 95% occurring only once. Source: PBMCs, taken 26 days after transplant. The receptor set was obtained from a human patient who received an intestinal transplant, so some T cells may come from the graft donor. Each CDR3 is given with its conserved first and last residue. The D gene is left open where the match is weak. Size is omitted from some rows. Given values are once, few, many or a class for expanded clones.

.	TRBV18	TRBJ2-3	TRBD1	CASSPLLSSPPETGLVSVADTQYF	TGTGCCAGCTCACCACTGTTATCTAGTCCCCCCGAGACAGGGCTCGTCTCCGTCGCAGATACGCAGTATTTT
once	TRBV28	TRBJ1-6	.	CASSLQGKSSYNSPLHF	TGTGCCAGCAGTTTACAGGGGAAAAGCTCCTATAATTCACCCCTCCACTTT
.	TRBV18	TRBJ1-2	TRBD1	CASSKWQGVPPLRAAPDGYTF	TGTGCCAGCTCCAAGTGGCAGGGGGTCCCTCCTCTCAGGGCCGCCCCCGATGGCTACACCTTC
.	TRBV5-1	TRBJ2-1	.	CASSSPARGEIAKNNEQFF	TGCGCCAGCAGCTCCCCAGCGAGGGGGGAGATAGCGAAAAACAATGAGCAGTTCTTC
.	TRBV27	TRBJ2-2	.	CASSLRGQNTGELFF	TGTGCCAGCAGTTTACGGGGACAAAACACCGGGGAGCTGTTTTTT
.	TRBV20-1	TRBJ1-5	TRBD1	CSAPQGEPQHF	TGCAGTGCTCCACAGGGGGAGCCCCAGCATTTT
once	TRBV7-9	TRBJ2-7	.	CASSLRGLYEQYF	TGTGCCAGCAGCCTTCGGGGGCTCTACGAGCAGTACTTC
.	TRBV6-6	TRBJ2-7	.	CASSNRGDEQYF	TGTGCCAGCAGTAATAGGGGCGACGAGCAGTACTTC
once	TRBV5-6	TRBJ1-2	.	CASSLAGTGGYGYTF	TGTGCCAGCAGCTTGGCGGGGACGGGCGGCTATGGCTACACCTTC
.	TRBV4-3	TRBJ2-1	TRBD2	CASSQVTGTSLFF	TGCGCCAGCAGCCAAGTGACAGGGACTAGCTTGTTCTTC
.	TRBV21-1	TRBJ2-5	.	CASSKVEQETQYF	TGTGCCAGCAGCAAAGTGGAGCAAGAGACCCAGTACTTC
.	TRBV19	TRBJ1-2	.	CASSVVGANRKTYGYTF	TGTGCCAGTAGTGTTGTTGGGGCAAATCGAAAGACCTATGGCTACACCTTC
.	TRBV5-4	TRBJ1-4	.	CASSLGTARANEKLFF	TGTGCCAGCAGCCTCGGGACGGCAAGGGCTAATGAAAAACTGTTTTTT
.	TRBV4-1	TRBJ2-2	.	CASSQDSRGGSPTGELFF	TGCGCCAGCAGCCAAGATTCTCGCGGCGGATCACCGACCGGGGAGCTGTTTTTT